This TCR beta chain was obtained from a study of T cells in women clearing cervical HPV infection. Study overall: Controls gave blood once infection was undetectable; cases at lesion identification. HLA type could not be excluded as a confounder. Cases' blood sampling followed lesion detection by median around 160 days (90 to 200).

The protocol was immunoSEQ multiplex PCR, while the TCRdb copy is restricted to in-frame clones and leaves out a portion. With approximately 26,000 clones in the sample, the ten largest clones hold 11%. Remarks on this clone: From the germline J gene comes the end of the CDR3, since the read stops 3 residues before it.

This CDR3 has 14 residues. In germline, CDR1 is MDHEN, CDR2 SYDVKM. V lost 9 bases and J lost 4; bases outside the gene matches: 4. The sequencing sample was made of blood buffy coat. The chain joins TRBV28 to TRBJ2-2; 11 bases are a match to TRBD2. This receptor was identified in a woman aged 18-69 years with a cervical HPV16 infection that either progressed to CIN3+ or cleared (not recorded which). CDR3 residues: CASTSGSITGELFF. CDR3 DNA (partial): TGTGCCAGTACTAGCGGGAGTATCACCGGGGAG.